This TCR beta chain emerged from a study of shared clonotypes between healthy human individuals. This CDR3 spans 13 amino acids. Germline V CDR1 and CDR2: GTSNPN, SVGIG (reference sequence). V was shortened by 4 bases and J by 5 bases, with 13 bases between the two germline ends. Notes on this clone: Its specificity is unknown.

Genomic DNA (from each subset) was split evenly across several immunoSEQ plates. Some clones are missing from TCRdb's copy, which holds only in-frame ones; the method was immunoSEQ multiplex PCR. The data contain more than 400,000 clones, about 78% of them singletons. Study-level findings and limits: Sequencing depth was predicted to influence how clonotypes are shared among donors.

The source is a woman aged 35 to 49 in good health. Some clones in this sample may be carry-over from other donors' samples. The sample was PBMCs. The genes are TRBV30 and TRBJ2-3; D tentatively fits TRBD1 or TRBD2 (6 bases each). CDR3 sequence: CAWKVQGGDTQYF. The CDR3 region has the DNA TGTGCCTGGAAGGTACAGGGAGGAGATACGCAGTATTTT. Looking up the rest from reference TRBV30 and TRBJ2-3 gives the full variable domain: SQTIHQWPATLVQPVGSPLSLECTVEGTSNPNLYWYRQAAGRGLQLLFYSVGIGQISSEVPQNLSASRPQDRQFILSSKKLLLSDSGFYLCAWKVQGGDTQYFGPGTRLTVL.